The TCR beta chain described here comes from a study of Ad26.COV2.S vaccination and SARS-CoV-2 variants. The assay was immunoSEQ multiplex PCR, and TCRdb's table has in-frame clones only and misses some. The profile shows about 350,000 clones, 92% of them singletons. There are 15 residues in the CDR3. Germline values: CDR1 SGHTA, CDR2 FQGNSA. V was clipped by 2 bases and J by 3 bases, with 11 bases between them. The starting material was peripheral blood, obtained after recovery from COVID-19. This TCR was recovered from a human donor who had recovered from COVID-19. The genes are TRBV7-2 and TRBJ1-3; D not resolved. The CDR3 region has the DNA TGTGCCAGCAGCTTATGGCCGCTAGGTGGAAACACCATATATTTT. Translated, it gives CASSLWPLGGNTIYF.